A single sample gave rise to the 30 T cell receptor beta chains below, sequenced in a study of cytomegalovirus exposure and HLA in healthy donors. With 60 Vbeta and 13 Jbeta primers, the PCR was carried out. Clones were read by immunoSEQ multiplex PCR, and TCRdb kept only the in-frame ones, dropping some. The sample yields around 100,000 clones, 75% to 85% seen once. What was sequenced was PBMCs. These receptors were taken from a woman between 18 and 29 years old in good health and CMV-seropositive.

This clone has just a few counts. Additional DNA sequences in this sample encode the identical CDR3. The chain carries TRBV2 and TRBJ1-5; TRBD1 is a possible D gene (6 bases). The ends were cut back, 1 base at V and 0 bases at J, with 10 bases in the middle. Germline assignment: CDR1 SNHLY and CDR2 FYNNEI. The CDR3 runs to 16 residues. This CDR3 reads CASSEGGRRSNQPQHF. The CDR3 DNA is TGTGCCAGCAGTGAAGGGGGGCGCCGTAGCAATCAGCCCCAGCATTTT.

This rearrangement joins TRBV7-9 to TRBJ2-6; perhaps TRBD1 as D (6 bases). Trimming took 3 bases from V and 0 from J, leaving 15 bases between them. This CDR3 contains 18 residues. Germline V gene lookup returns CDR1 SEHNR and CDR2 FQNEAQ (reference sequence). Here the CDR3 DNA reads TGTGCCAGCAGCTTTACTAGGGACACCGGCTCTGGGGCCAACGTCCTGACTTTC. Protein product: CASSFTRDTGSGANVLTF.

The genes are TRBV7-8 and TRBJ2-3, with no clear D. V was clipped by 5 bases and J by 2 bases, with 14 bases between them. The CDR3 is made up of 15 amino acids. Per the germline V gene, CDR1 is SGHVS and CDR2 is FQNEAQ. CDR3 in amino acids: CASSRPRLYTDTQYF. The CDR3, as DNA: TGTGCCAGCAGCCGTCCTAGGCTTTACACAGATACGCAGTATTTT.

This clone has more than one count but fewer than ten. The chain carries TRBV6-5 and TRBJ2-1, with TRBD2 as a possible D gene (5 bases). This CDR3 has 13 amino acids. With 7 bases removed from V and 4 bases from J, the gap between germline ends came to 11 bases. Germline loops: CDR1 MNHEY, CDR2 SVGAGI. Written as DNA, the CDR3 is TGTGCCAGCACCGACGGGGAATACAATGAGCAGTTCTTC. It yields the protein CASTDGEYNEQFF.

This clone was recorded a few times. The V call is TRBV6-1, the J call TRBJ2-7; D unresolved. Per the germline V gene, CDR1 is MNHNS and CDR2 is SASEGT. Deletions cut 5 bases from V and 7 bases from J, with 15 bases between. The CDR3 extends over 13 amino acids. The CDR3: CASSFPNSGEQYF. For the CDR3, the DNA is TGTGCCAGCAGTTTCCCAAATTCCGGTGAGCAGTACTTC.

The chain combines TRBV18 with TRBJ1-6; TRBD1 aligns across 8 bases. The CDR3 covers 16 residues. Germline loops: CDR1 KGHSH, CDR2 LQKENI. V lost 4 bases to trimming and J lost 6 bases; unmatched junction nucleotides: 8. CDR3 sequence (DNA): TGTGCCAGCTCACACCGACAGGGGACAAGTAATTCACCCCTCCACTTT. Encoded protein: CASSHRQGTSNSPLHF.

J is TRBJ1-4 and V is TRBV27; D ambiguous. Germline CDR1 MNHEY, CDR2 SMNVEV (reference sequence). V was cut by 3 bases and J by 0 bases, with 8 bases left in between. CDR3 size: 15 residues. Here the CDR3 reads CASSLSVATNEKLFF. The CDR3 DNA reads TGTGCCAGCAGTTTGTCAGTCGCAACTAATGAAAAACTGTTTTTT.

The chain joins TRBV7-3 to TRBJ1-5, with 7 bases matching TRBD1. Germline loops: CDR1 SGHTA, CDR2 FQGTGA. V shed 11 bases, J shed 6 bases, and the junction held 16 bases outside the gene matches. This CDR3 contains 15 residues. CDR3 in amino acids: CAHGGDRAMGQPQHF. CDR3 bases: TGTGCCCACGGGGGCGACAGGGCGATGGGTCAGCCCCAGCATTTT. The full variable domain, completed using reference TRBV7-3 and TRBJ1-5, is GAGVSQTPSNKVTEKGKYVELRCDPISGHTALYWYRQSLGQGPEFLIYFQGTGAADDSGLPNDRFFAVRPEGSVSTLKIQRTERGDSAVYLCAHGGDRAMGQPQHFGDGTRLSIL.

The genes are TRBV27 and TRBJ2-3; 10 bases line up with TRBD2. The CDR3 runs 17 residues. CDR1 is MNHEY, CDR2 SMNVEV, per germline (reference sequence). After removal of 6 bases from V and 7 bases from J, the junction contained 16 bases not matched to a gene. DNA of the CDR3: TGTGCCAGCAGGCGGGGGGGCCTAACTAGCGGGAAGCATACGCAGTATTTT. The encoded protein is CASRRGGLTSGKHTQYF.

This clone turned up a few times. The J gene is TRBJ2-7, the V gene TRBV4-3, with D uncertain. Trimming left V 0 bases short and J 2 bases short, with 11 bases between. Germline loops: CDR1 LGHNA, CDR2 YSLEER. This CDR3 region has 15 residues. The CDR3 DNA follows: TGCGCCAGCAGCCAAGATTATAAGAGGACCTACGAGCAGTACTTC. Amino acid sequence: CASSQDYKRTYEQYF.

The chain links TRBV19 to TRBJ1-1; 9 bases line up with TRBD1. The CDR3 extends over 12 amino acids. Germline lookup yields CDR1 LNHDA and CDR2 SQIVND (reference sequence). J lost 7 bases, V lost 11 bases, and 8 bases had no gene match. CDR3 DNA sequence: TGTGCCTGCCACAGGGGGCTCGATGAAGCTTTCTTT. This sequence encodes CACHRGLDEAFF.

V usage is TRBV19 and J usage is TRBJ1-5; D unresolved. The CDR3 extends over 14 amino acids. CDR1 is LNHDA and CDR2 is SQIVND in the germline V gene (reference sequence). Trimming removed 4 bases at V and 3 bases at J, with 10 bases between. The CDR3 spells CASSSGFDNQPQHF. The DNA for the CDR3 is TGTGCCAGTAGTAGCGGATTTGACAATCAGCCCCAGCATTTT.

This clone appeared once. The genes are TRBV9 and TRBJ2-1; 8 nucleotides align to TRBD2. The V and J ends lost 4 bases and 5 bases, in that order; junction bases with no gene match: 8. The germline V gene encodes CDR1 SGDLS and CDR2 YYNGEE. The CDR3 length is 15 residues. The CDR3: CASSLALAVNNEQFF. CDR3 nucleotide sequence: TGTGCCAGCAGCCTGGCACTAGCGGTTAACAATGAGCAGTTCTTC. The full variable domain, completed using reference TRBV9 and TRBJ2-1, is DSGVTQTPKHLITATGQRVTLRCSPRSGDLSVYWYQQSLDQGLQFLIQYYNGEERAKGNILERFSAQQFPDLHSELNLSSLELGDSALYFCASSLALAVNNEQFFGPGTRLTVL.

The CDR3 region is CASSFAGGGYTF. The CDR3 DNA is TGCGCCAGCAGCTTTGCAGGGGGCGGCTACACCTTC. The chain combines TRBV4-1 with TRBJ1-2, with 8 bases lining up with TRBD1. The ends lost 5 bases at V and 8 bases at J; junction bases unmatched: 4. The CDR3 has 12 amino acids. The germline V gene encodes CDR1 MGHRA and CDR2 YSYEKL.

The chain carries TRBV7-2 and TRBJ1-4; no reliable D call. Germline lookup yields CDR1 SGHTA and CDR2 FQGNSA. V lost 0 bases and J 0 bases, leaving 8 bases between the germline ends. The CDR3 totals 16 residues. The CDR3 DNA is TGTGCCAGCAGCTTAGCGACACCTGCAACTAATGAAAAACTGTTTTTT. The encoded protein is CASSLATPATNEKLFF.

The V call is TRBV6-5, the J call TRBJ2-2, with TRBD1 matching 9 bases. The germline CDR1 and CDR2 sequences are MNHEY and SVGAGI. The CDR3 covers 15 residues. V shed 6 bases and J 6 bases; nucleotides not matched to a gene: 8. CDR3 in amino acids: CASRPGTGWAGELFF. CDR3 sequence (DNA): TGTGCCAGCAGGCCCGGGACAGGGTGGGCCGGGGAGCTGTTTTTT.

V is TRBV6-1 and J is TRBJ1-3, with 8 bases aligning to TRBD1. Trimming cost V 7 bases and J 3 bases; bases outside gene matches: 8. Germline assignment: CDR1 MNHNS and CDR2 SASEGT. CDR3 length: 15 amino acids. For the CDR3, the DNA is TGTGCCAGCACTCAAGACGGGACAGGTGGAAACACCATATATTTT. Its protein is CASTQDGTGGNTIYF.

The rearrangement links TRBV14 to TRBJ2-3; the match to TRBD2 covers 7 bases. The CDR3 has 15 amino acids. Germline CDR1 reads SGHDN; CDR2 reads FVKESK. The junction had 3 bases not matched to a gene; V was cut back by 1 base and J by 2 bases. Here the CDR3 reads CASSQVGGYTDTQYF. DNA of the CDR3: TGTGCCAGCAGCCAAGTGGGGGGGTACACAGATACGCAGTATTTT.

Here the CDR3 reads CASSVAPEGQGSYEQYF. The CDR3 bases are TGTGCCAGCAGCGTAGCCCCCGAGGGACAGGGAAGCTACGAGCAGTACTTC. V and J are TRBV9 and TRBJ2-7; 9 nucleotides line up with TRBD1. The trim removed 0 bases at V and 3 bases at J, leaving 10 bases unmatched. CDR1 and CDR2 from the germline V gene are SGDLS and YYNGEE. The CDR3 runs to 17 residues.

This clone was seen once. The CDR3: CASSRSPGDYEQYF. The CDR3, as DNA: TGTGCCAGCAGCCGATCCCCCGGGGACTACGAGCAGTACTTC. The chain joins TRBV11-2 to TRBJ2-7, with D perhaps matching TRBD2 (5 bases). The CDR3 runs 14 residues. From germline, CDR1 is SGHAT and CDR2 FQNNGV. V dropped 5 bases and J dropped 3 bases, with 14 bases sitting between them.

The chain combines TRBV11-3 with TRBJ2-2, with TRBD2 matching 10 bases. V lost 1 base, J lost 3 bases, and 2 bases stayed unmatched. Germline assignment: CDR1 SGHNT and CDR2 YENEEA. There are 16 residues in the CDR3. CDR3 nucleotides: TGTGCCAGCAGCTTAGTTCTAGCGGGAGACACCGGGGAGCTGTTTTTT. Its protein product is CASSLVLAGDTGELFF.

V gene TRBV6-5 combines with J gene TRBJ1-1; 8 bases align to TRBD1. This CDR3 spans 15 amino acids. CDR1 and CDR2 (germline): MNHEY, SVGAGI. The junction had 7 bases not matched to a gene; V was cut back by 4 bases and J by 3 bases. CDR3 coding DNA: TGTGCCAGCAGTTCGTGGACAGGGTGGGACACTGAAGCTTTCTTT. Its protein is CASSSWTGWDTEAFF.

The rearrangement joins TRBV6-5 to TRBJ2-7; D perhaps matches TRBD1 (6 bases). The V and J ends lost 3 bases and 6 bases respectively, with 12 bases between them. The CDR3 has 13 residues. Germline lookup yields CDR1 MNHEY and CDR2 SVGAGI. The CDR3 bases are TGTGCCAGCAGTTATAACAGGGAAAGCGAGCAGTACTTC. This encodes CASSYNRESEQYF.

This clone was counted once. The chain combines TRBV18 with TRBJ1-2; 7 bases are a match to TRBD1. The ends lost 1 base at V and 0 bases at J; junction bases unmatched: 2. Germline loops: CDR1 KGHSH, CDR2 LQKENI. The CDR3 contains 15 residues. The CDR3 region is CASSPQGAANYGYTF. The CDR3 DNA follows: TGTGCCAGCTCACCACAGGGGGCTGCTAACTATGGCTACACCTTC.

The chain employs TRBV25-1 and TRBJ1-2; tentative D call: TRBD1 (6 bases). CDR3 length equals 14 residues. Trimming stripped 8 bases from V and 2 bases from J, with 15 bases between. The V gene's germline CDR1 is MGHDK and CDR2 SYGVNS. The CDR3 DNA reads TGTGCCAGCTGGGGGCAGGGAGGGAACTATGGCTACACCTTC. This gives the protein CASWGQGGNYGYTF.

The chain employs TRBV5-8 and TRBJ2-7, with 7 bases that match TRBD1. V gave up 5 bases and J gave up 2 bases; unmatched junction bases: 7. The CDR3 length is 14 residues. CDR1 is SGHTS, CDR2 YDEGEE, per germline. The CDR3 DNA reads as TGTGCCAGCAGGGGCCCGGGACAGACCTACGAGCAGTACTTC. Protein product: CASRGPGQTYEQYF.

The rearrangement links TRBV27 to TRBJ2-1; 9 nucleotides align to TRBD2. This CDR3 comprises 15 residues. Per germline, CDR1 MNHEY and CDR2 SMNVEV (reference sequence). Trimming removed 6 bases from V and 4 bases from J; junction bases left unmatched: 7. The CDR3 here is CASSAGTSSYNEQFF. CDR3 nucleotides: TGTGCCAGCAGCGCGGGGACTAGCTCGTACAATGAGCAGTTCTTC.

This chain links TRBV30 with TRBJ1-5; 9 nucleotides agree with TRBD1. Germline CDR1 reads GTSNPN; CDR2 reads SVGIG (reference sequence). V shed 8 bases, J shed 4 bases, and the junction held 6 bases outside the gene matches. This CDR3 contains 13 residues. CDR3 residues: CASTGGANQPQHF. CDR3 in DNA: TGTGCCAGCACAGGGGGCGCGAATCAGCCCCAGCATTTT.

V is TRBV18 and J is TRBJ2-5; no clear D gene. Germline V lookup: CDR1 KGHSH, CDR2 LQKENI. The CDR3 runs to 14 residues. The germline V and J ends were trimmed by 1 base and 5 bases, with 11 bases remaining between them. The CDR3 DNA is TGTGCCAGCTCACCACAGAGAGGCCTGGAGACCCAGTACTTC. It codes for CASSPQRGLETQYF. The entire variable domain, with the rest obtained from reference TRBV18 and TRBJ2-5, is as follows: NAGVMQNPRHLVRRRGQEARLRCSPMKGHSHVYWYRQLPEEGLKFMVYLQKENIIDESGMPKERFSAEFPKEGPSILRIQQVVRGDSAAYFCASSPQRGLETQYFGPGTRLLVL.

The chain recombines TRBV30 with TRBJ1-1; the D is unclear. This CDR3 region has 14 residues. The V end was cut by 8 bases, the J end by 8 bases, with 24 bases between. Looked up from germline, CDR1 is GTSNPN and CDR2 is SVGIG (reference sequence). As DNA, the CDR3 is TGTGCCCTTCACAAGGAGAGGGTCGGAAGGGAAGCTTTCTTT. This encodes CALHKERVGREAFF. The full variable domain, with the rest looked up from reference TRBV30 and TRBJ1-1, is SQTIHQWPATLVQPVGSPLSLECTVEGTSNPNLYWYRQAAGRGLQLLFYSVGIGQISSEVPQNLSASRPQDRQFILSSKKLLLSDSGFYLCALHKERVGREAFFGQGTRLTVV.